Listed below are T cell receptor beta chains from one sample, sequenced in a study of T-cell memory formation after mild COVID-19. Each CDR3 protein gets one entry after TCRdb re-called the 5' RACE reads with MiXCR. The data show approximately 400,000 distinct CDR3 sequences, with roughly 24% seen just once and roughly 9.7% held by the top ten. Sequencing was performed on PBMCs or a T cell subset sorted from them (not recorded which). These receptors all stem from an adult woman who had mild COVID-19 (a few samples of this study predate the infection). Cell type and time point are not known. The CDR3 runs from the conserved cysteine through the conserved F or W. Fields, in order: V gene, D gene, J gene, clone size, CDR3 length, CDR3 protein, CDR3 DNA. D genes are given only for firm matches. Clone size appears in some rows only: once, few, many, or a class for an expanded clone.

V: TRBV19
D: TRBD2
J: TRBJ2-5
size: few
length: 15
CDR3: CASSSLAGAQETQYF
DNA: TGTGCCAGTAGTAGTCTAGCGGGGGCGCAAGAGACCCAGTACTTC

V: TRBV2
D: .
J: TRBJ1-5
size: few
length: 15
CDR3: CASSETDYSNQPQHF
DNA: TGTGCCAGCAGTGAAACGGATTATAGCAATCAGCCCCAGCATTTT

V: TRBV7-9
D: TRBD1
J: TRBJ2-1
size: few
length: 14
CDR3: CASSLVSGGYLQFF
DNA: TGTGCCAGCAGCTTAGTTTCAGGGGGTTATTTACAGTTCTTC

V: TRBV7-9
D: .
J: TRBJ1-1
size: few
length: 13
CDR3: CASSLGAPTEAFF
DNA: TGTGCCAGCAGCTTGGGGGCCCCCACTGAAGCTTTCTTT

V: TRBV7-9
D: .
J: TRBJ1-6
size: .
length: 14
CDR3: CASSQLAGDSPLHF
DNA: TGTGCCAGCAGCCAGCTTGCTGGGGATTCACCCCTCCACTTT

V: TRBV11-1
D: TRBD2
J: TRBJ2-1
size: .
length: 16
CDR3: CASSIPLAGGFNEQFF
DNA: TGTGCCAGCAGCATCCCCCTAGCGGGAGGGTTCAATGAGCAGTTCTTC

V: TRBV15
D: TRBD1
J: TRBJ2-7
size: .
length: 13
CDR3: CATSRTGDYEQYF
DNA: TGTGCCACCAGCAGGACAGGGGACTACGAGCAGTACTTC

V: TRBV14
D: TRBD1
J: TRBJ1-2
size: .
length: 13
CDR3: CASRRTGDYGYTF
DNA: TGTGCCAGCAGAAGGACAGGGGACTATGGCTACACCTTC

V: TRBV7-2
D: TRBD2
J: TRBJ2-2
size: .
length: 16
CDR3: CASSFHSGRGTGELFF
DNA: TGTGCCAGCAGCTTCCATAGCGGGAGGGGAACCGGGGAGCTGTTTTTT

V: TRBV9
D: .
J: TRBJ1-1
size: .
length: 16
CDR3: CASSVARGGRNTEAFF
DNA: TGTGCCAGCAGCGTAGCAAGGGGGGGGAGGAACACTGAAGCTTTCTTT

V: TRBV11-2
D: TRBD1
J: TRBJ2-1
size: .
length: 14
CDR3: CASSRAGTGPERFF
DNA: TGTGCCAGCAGCAGAGCCGGGACAGGGCCTGAGCGGTTCTTC

V: TRBV7-3
D: TRBD2
J: TRBJ2-1
size: few
length: 15
CDR3: CASSSLAGRYNEQFF
DNA: TGTGCCAGCAGCTCTTTAGCGGGACGCTACAATGAGCAGTTCTTC

V: TRBV7-9
D: .
J: TRBJ2-4
size: many
length: 14
CDR3: CASSDLWQKNIQYF
DNA: TGTGCCAGCAGCGACCTTTGGCAGAAAAACATTCAGTACTTC

V: TRBV20-1
D: TRBD1
J: TRBJ1-4
size: .
length: 12
CDR3: CSASPQGFKLFF
DNA: TGCAGTGCTAGCCCACAGGGGTTTAAACTGTTTTTT

V: TRBV4-2
D: TRBD2
J: TRBJ2-5
size: .
length: 16
CDR3: CASSQDRASGGETQYF
DNA: TGTGCCAGCAGCCAAGATAGGGCTAGCGGGGGGGAGACCCAGTACTTC

V: TRBV7-3
D: .
J: TRBJ2-7
size: .
length: 14
CDR3: CASSLRPDSYEQYF
DNA: TGTGCCAGCAGCTTAAGGCCGGATTCCTACGAGCAGTACTTC

V: TRBV19
D: TRBD1
J: TRBJ2-6
size: .
length: 17
CDR3: CASRSISTGAGANVLTF
DNA: TGTGCCAGTAGATCGATCTCCACAGGGGCTGGGGCCAACGTCCTGACTTTC

V: TRBV2
D: .
J: TRBJ1-1
size: few
length: 12
CDR3: CASSGKFNEAFF
DNA: TGTGCCAGCAGTGGGAAGTTTAATGAAGCTTTCTTT

V: TRBV12-3/TRBV12-4
D: TRBD2
J: TRBJ2-7
size: .
length: 13
CDR3: CASSGLASYEQYF
DNA: TGTGCCAGCAGCGGACTAGCGAGCTACGAGCAGTACTTC

V: TRBV9
D: TRBD1
J: TRBJ1-4
size: few
length: 12
CDR3: CASSGQGPKLFF
DNA: TGTGCCAGCAGCGGACAGGGGCCTAAACTGTTTTTT

V: TRBV12-3/TRBV12-4
D: TRBD1
J: TRBJ1-1
size: many
length: 14
CDR3: CASSLSHRGTEAFF
DNA: TGTGCCAGCAGTTTAAGTCACAGGGGAACTGAAGCTTTCTTT

V: TRBV9
D: TRBD2
J: TRBJ2-3
size: .
length: 15
CDR3: CASAVAGDITDTQYF
DNA: TGTGCCAGTGCGGTAGCGGGGGACATCACAGATACGCAGTATTTT

V: TRBV6-2/TRBV6-3
D: TRBD2
J: TRBJ2-5
size: few
length: 18
CDR3: CASSYTTGTSGDWETQYF
DNA: TGTGCCAGCAGTTACACGACTGGGACTAGCGGGGACTGGGAGACCCAGTACTTC

V: TRBV15
D: .
J: TRBJ1-2
size: .
length: 14
CDR3: CATSRVGPGGGYTF
DNA: TGTGCCACCAGCAGAGTGGGACCGGGGGGAGGCTACACCTTC

V: TRBV19
D: TRBD1
J: TRBJ2-2
size: .
length: 13
CDR3: CACRQGNTGELFF
DNA: TGTGCCTGCCGACAGGGGAACACCGGGGAGCTGTTTTTT

V: TRBV19
D: .
J: TRBJ1-1
size: .
length: 13
CDR3: CASSIDANTEAFF
DNA: TGTGCCAGTAGTATAGATGCGAACACTGAAGCTTTCTTT

V: TRBV6-1
D: .
J: TRBJ1-6
size: .
length: 10
CDR3: CASSEVALHF
DNA: TGTGCCAGCAGTGAAGTGGCCCTCCACTTT

V: TRBV5-1
D: .
J: TRBJ2-1
size: few
length: 13
CDR3: CASSLGRAKEQFF
DNA: TGCGCCAGCAGCTTGGGCAGGGCGAAAGAGCAGTTCTTC

V: TRBV7-8
D: TRBD2
J: TRBJ2-3
size: few
length: 17
CDR3: CASSSQTSGGLTDTQYF
DNA: TGTGCCAGCAGCTCACAGACTAGCGGGGGGCTCACAGATACGCAGTATTTT

V: TRBV25-1
D: TRBD1
J: TRBJ1-4
size: .
length: 17
CDR3: CASSEWAGGSSNEKLFF
DNA: TGTGCCAGCAGTGAATGGGCAGGGGGCTCCTCTAATGAAAAACTGTTTTTT

V: TRBV6-6
D: .
J: TRBJ2-1
size: few
length: 15
CDR3: CASSPTRFTYNEQFF
DNA: TGTGCCAGCAGTCCAACTAGATTCACCTACAATGAGCAGTTCTTC

V: TRBV28
D: TRBD1
J: TRBJ2-1
size: .
length: 13
CDR3: CASSQGAGNEQFF
DNA: TGTGCCAGCAGCCAGGGGGCGGGCAATGAGCAGTTCTTC

V: TRBV7-8
D: TRBD2
J: TRBJ2-5
size: few
length: 16
CDR3: CASSLGASGRQETQYF
DNA: TGTGCCAGCAGCTTAGGGGCTAGCGGGAGACAAGAGACCCAGTACTTC

V: TRBV4-3
D: TRBD2
J: TRBJ2-3
size: .
length: 20
CDR3: CASSELPRGTSGRGADTQYF
DNA: TGCGCCAGCAGCGAATTACCCCGGGGGACTAGCGGGAGGGGCGCAGATACGCAGTATTTT

V: TRBV6-5
D: .
J: TRBJ1-6
size: .
length: 14
CDR3: CASSKGRQGSPLHF
DNA: TGTGCCAGCAGTAAGGGGCGGCAGGGGTCACCCCTCCACTTT

V: TRBV1
D: .
J: TRBJ1-3
size: few
length: 15
CDR3: CTSSQGDLSGNTIYF
DNA: TGCACCAGCAGCCAGGGGGATCTCTCTGGAAACACCATATATTTT

V: TRBV15
D: .
J: TRBJ1-2
size: few
length: 14
CDR3: CATSRDEGNYGYTF
DNA: TGTGCCACCAGCAGAGATGAGGGTAACTATGGCTACACCTTC

V: TRBV10-3
D: .
J: TRBJ2-5
size: few
length: 13
CDR3: CAIRFSNQETQYF
DNA: TGTGCCATCAGGTTCTCGAACCAAGAGACCCAGTACTTC

V: TRBV5-1
D: .
J: TRBJ2-1
size: few
length: 16
CDR3: CASSLDGLSSYNEQFF
DNA: TGCGCCAGCAGCTTGGATGGGCTAAGCTCCTACAATGAGCAGTTCTTC

V: TRBV10-3
D: TRBD1
J: TRBJ2-5
size: .
length: 15
CDR3: CAISPGQGLYETQYF
DNA: TGTGCCATCAGCCCGGGACAGGGACTTTATGAGACCCAGTACTTC

V: TRBV4-2
D: .
J: TRBJ2-7
size: .
length: 15
CDR3: CASSPVGGLGYEQYF
DNA: TGTGCCAGCAGCCCGGTAGGGGGGTTGGGGTACGAGCAGTACTTC

V: TRBV7-9
D: .
J: TRBJ1-1
size: few
length: 11
CDR3: CASSLDSMAFF
DNA: TGTGCCAGCAGCTTAGACAGTATGGCTTTCTTT

V: TRBV9
D: TRBD2
J: TRBJ2-5
size: .
length: 18
CDR3: CASSGSPMRGVPQETQYF
DNA: TGTGCCAGCAGCGGAAGTCCAATGCGGGGGGTACCCCAAGAGACCCAGTACTTC

V: TRBV4-3
D: .
J: TRBJ2-1
size: few
length: 15
CDR3: CASSQEGAIGNEQFF
DNA: TGCGCCAGCAGCCAAGAGGGGGCCATCGGTAATGAGCAGTTCTTC

V: TRBV7-9
D: .
J: TRBJ1-5
size: .
length: 15
CDR3: CASSLAAGANQPQHF
DNA: TGTGCCAGCAGCTTAGCGGCAGGGGCGAATCAGCCCCAGCATTTT

V: TRBV4-1
D: .
J: TRBJ2-5
size: .
length: 15
CDR3: CASSPLPAPQETQYF
DNA: TGCGCCAGCAGCCCTTTACCGGCCCCTCAAGAGACCCAGTACTTC

V: TRBV10-3
D: TRBD2
J: TRBJ2-2
size: few
length: 18
CDR3: CAITRTSGFAPNTGELFF
DNA: TGTGCCATCACTAGGACTAGCGGGTTCGCGCCGAACACCGGGGAGCTGTTTTTT

V: TRBV6-6
D: .
J: TRBJ1-2
size: .
length: 13
CDR3: CASSFGVGKGYTF
DNA: TGTGCCAGCAGTTTCGGAGTGGGGAAGGGCTACACCTTC

V: TRBV29-1
D: TRBD1
J: TRBJ1-2
size: few
length: 11
CDR3: CSGTTGTGYTF
DNA: TGCAGCGGGACGACAGGGACTGGCTACACCTTC

V: TRBV7-2
D: .
J: TRBJ2-3
size: few
length: 16
CDR3: CASSSHGAGTTDTQYF
DNA: TGTGCCAGCAGCTCCCACGGGGCGGGGACCACAGATACGCAGTATTTT

V: TRBV9
D: TRBD1
J: TRBJ2-5
size: many
length: 19
CDR3: CASSVATTGMRGRQETQYF
DNA: TGTGCCAGCAGCGTAGCTACTACGGGTATGAGGGGGCGCCAAGAGACCCAGTACTTC

V: TRBV4-1
D: .
J: TRBJ2-7
size: few
length: 15
CDR3: CASSQVSQGGHEQYF
DNA: TGCGCCAGCAGCCAAGTGTCCCAGGGCGGCCACGAGCAGTACTTC

V: TRBV20-1
D: TRBD2
J: TRBJ2-7
size: .
length: 14
CDR3: CSARGTSGSYEQYF
DNA: TGCAGTGCTAGAGGGACTAGCGGGAGCTACGAGCAGTACTTC

V: TRBV3-1
D: TRBD2
J: TRBJ2-7
size: .
length: 16
CDR3: CASSQVASGSRYEQYF
DNA: TGTGCCAGCAGCCAGGTCGCTAGCGGGAGTAGGTACGAGCAGTACTTC

V: TRBV5-5
D: .
J: TRBJ1-5
size: .
length: 14
CDR3: CASTWGNSNQPQHF
DNA: TGTGCCAGCACCTGGGGGAATAGCAATCAGCCCCAGCATTTT

V: TRBV29-1
D: TRBD2
J: TRBJ2-1
size: .
length: 16
CDR3: CSVEGEHGRSYNEQFF
DNA: TGCAGCGTTGAAGGGGAACACGGGAGGTCCTACAATGAGCAGTTCTTC

V: TRBV12-3/TRBV12-4
D: TRBD1
J: TRBJ1-5
size: .
length: 14
CDR3: CASTPRGPEQPQHF
DNA: TGTGCCAGTACTCCAAGGGGGCCTGAACAGCCCCAGCATTTT